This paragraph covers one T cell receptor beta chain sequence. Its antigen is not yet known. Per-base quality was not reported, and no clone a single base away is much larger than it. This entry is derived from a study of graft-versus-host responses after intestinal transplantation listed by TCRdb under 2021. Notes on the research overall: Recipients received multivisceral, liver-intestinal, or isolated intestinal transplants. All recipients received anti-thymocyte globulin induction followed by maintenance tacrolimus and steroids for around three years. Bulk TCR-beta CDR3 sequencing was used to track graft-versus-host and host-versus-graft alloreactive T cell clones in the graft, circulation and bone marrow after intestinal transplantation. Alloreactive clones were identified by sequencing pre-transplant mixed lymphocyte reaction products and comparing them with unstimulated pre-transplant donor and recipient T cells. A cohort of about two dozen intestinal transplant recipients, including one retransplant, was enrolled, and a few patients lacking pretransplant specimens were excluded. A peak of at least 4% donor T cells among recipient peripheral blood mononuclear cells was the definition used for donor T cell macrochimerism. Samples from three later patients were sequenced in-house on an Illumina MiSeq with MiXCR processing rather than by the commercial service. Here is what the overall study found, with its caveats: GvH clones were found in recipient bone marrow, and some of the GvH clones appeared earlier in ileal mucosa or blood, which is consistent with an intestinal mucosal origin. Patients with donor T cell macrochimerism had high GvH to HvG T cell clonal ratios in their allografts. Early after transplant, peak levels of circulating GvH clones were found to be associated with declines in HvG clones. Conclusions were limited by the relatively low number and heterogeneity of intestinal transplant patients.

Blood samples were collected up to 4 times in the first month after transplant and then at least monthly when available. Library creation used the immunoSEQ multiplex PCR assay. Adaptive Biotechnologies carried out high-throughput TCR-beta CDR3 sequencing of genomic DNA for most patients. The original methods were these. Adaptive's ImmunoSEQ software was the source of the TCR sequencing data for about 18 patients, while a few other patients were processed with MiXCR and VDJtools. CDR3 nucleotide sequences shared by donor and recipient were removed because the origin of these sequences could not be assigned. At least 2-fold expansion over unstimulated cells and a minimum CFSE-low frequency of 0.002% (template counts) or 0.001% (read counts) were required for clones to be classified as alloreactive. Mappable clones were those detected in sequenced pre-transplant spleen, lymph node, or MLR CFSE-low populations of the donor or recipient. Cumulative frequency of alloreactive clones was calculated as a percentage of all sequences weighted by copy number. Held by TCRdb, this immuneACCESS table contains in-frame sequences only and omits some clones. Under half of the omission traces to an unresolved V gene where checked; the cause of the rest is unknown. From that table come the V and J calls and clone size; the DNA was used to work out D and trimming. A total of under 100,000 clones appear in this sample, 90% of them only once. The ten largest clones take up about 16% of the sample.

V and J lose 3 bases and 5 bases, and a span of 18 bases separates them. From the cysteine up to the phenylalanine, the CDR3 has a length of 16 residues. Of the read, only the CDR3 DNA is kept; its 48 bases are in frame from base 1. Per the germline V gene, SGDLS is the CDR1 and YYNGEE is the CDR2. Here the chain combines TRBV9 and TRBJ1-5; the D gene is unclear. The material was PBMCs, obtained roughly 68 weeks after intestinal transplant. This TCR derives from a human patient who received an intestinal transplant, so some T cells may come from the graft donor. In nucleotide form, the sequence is TGTGCCAGCAGCGCCCCTCCGCGGCAGTGGGATCAGCCCCAGCATTTT. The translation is CASSAPPRQWDQPQHF.